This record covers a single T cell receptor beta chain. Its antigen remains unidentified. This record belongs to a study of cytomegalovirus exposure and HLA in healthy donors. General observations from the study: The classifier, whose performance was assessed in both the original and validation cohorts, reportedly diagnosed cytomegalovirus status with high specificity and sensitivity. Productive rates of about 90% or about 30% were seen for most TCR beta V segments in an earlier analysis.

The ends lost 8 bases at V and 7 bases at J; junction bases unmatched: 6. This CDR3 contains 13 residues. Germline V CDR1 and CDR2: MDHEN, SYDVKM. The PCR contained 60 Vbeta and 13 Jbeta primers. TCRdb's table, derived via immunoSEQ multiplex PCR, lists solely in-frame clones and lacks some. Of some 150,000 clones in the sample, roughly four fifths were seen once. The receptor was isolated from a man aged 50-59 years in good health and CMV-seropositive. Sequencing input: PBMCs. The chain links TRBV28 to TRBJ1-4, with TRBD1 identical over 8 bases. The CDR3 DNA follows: TGTGCCAGCGGCGGACAGGGTGGTGAAAAACTGTTTTTT. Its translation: CASGGQGGEKLFF.